This T cell receptor (beta chain) was retrieved from a study of T-cell memory formation after mild COVID-19. Study-wide background: TCR clusters were largely donor specific.

Study-wide results and limits: Researchers report contracting CD4+ clones mostly in CM and EM, with CD8+ clones in EMRA. Nothing showed for sure that second-wave clones peaking on day 37 were SARS-CoV-2 specific. Clones that contracted from day 15 to 85 were balanced CD4/CD8, while later expanders leaned CD4+.

This clonotype has just a few counts. The antigen is undetermined. TCRdb re-analysed the 5' RACE reads in MiXCR, keeping a single row per CDR3 protein. The sample comprises about 140,000 distinct CDR3 sequences, approximately 14% of which are singletons, and roughly 13% rests with the top ten. Germline assignment: CDR1 MGHRA and CDR2 YSYEKL. The CDR3 consists of 18 residues. V was shortened by 1 base and J by 4 bases, with 20 bases between the two germline ends. This chain connects TRBV4-1 to TRBJ1-5; weak D call: TRBD1 (6 bases). The sequence was obtained from an adult woman who had mild COVID-19 (a few samples of this study predate the infection). Cell type and time point are not known. Sequencing was performed on PBMCs or a T cell subset sorted from them (not recorded which). The CDR3 sequence: CASSQVIIRDIDNQPQHF. CDR3 DNA sequence: TGCGCCAGCAGCCAAGTCATAATACGGGACATTGATAATCAGCCCCAGCATTTT.